This T cell receptor (beta chain) was profiled in a study of ipilimumab plus nivolumab after autologous stem cell transplantation. The ends were cut back, 1 base at V and 1 base at J, with 10 bases in the middle. This CDR3 is built from 16 residues. Germline V lookup: CDR1 LGHNA, CDR2 YNFKEQ. The data were produced by immunoSEQ multiplex PCR, yet TCRdb's version contains in-frame clones alone and is incomplete. Of some 25,000 clones in the sample, about 86% were seen once. V and J are TRBV4-2 and TRBJ1-4; no reliable D call. This receptor was identified in a male donor with diffuse large B-cell lymphoma. Sequenced material: PBMCs, taken in a trial of ipilimumab plus nivolumab as post-transplant consolidation. For the CDR3, the DNA is TGTGCCAGCAGCCAAGGGGTTTTCCAAACTAATGAAAAACTGTTTTTT. It codes for CASSQGVFQTNEKLFF.